This T cell receptor beta chain was sequenced for a study of kidney transplant recipient with SARS-CoV-2 infection. Notes on this clonotype: This may be a read error, as it is one base from a much larger clone. Likely a read error: the CDR3 ends without its conserved phenylalanine or tryptophan.

MiXCR was run by TCRdb on the reads, yielding one entry per CDR3 protein. The sample includes under 300,000 distinct CDR3 sequences, 25% to 35% of them seen just once. Germline V gene data show CDR1 as DFQATT and CDR2 as SNEGSKA (reference sequence). The CDR3 runs to 14 residues. V was cut by 1 base and J by 7 bases, with 14 bases left in between. The V and J genes are TRBV20-1 and TRBJ2-1; D tentatively fits TRBD1 or TRBD2 (5 bases each). The origin of this receptor is a male patient aged 25 to 39 who had COVID-19 and was a kidney transplant recipient. Some T cells may be provided by the graft donor. The source was a blood sample, collected at baseline and between days 110 and 120 from a kidney transplant recipient. The CDR3 protein is CSARVGTVLNEQFV. The CDR3 region has the DNA TGCAGTGCTAGAGTCGGGACGGTCTTGAATGAGCAGTTCGTC.